The entry that follows covers one TCR beta chain sequence. Antigen: not known. The data were taken from a study of CD8 T cells in Susac syndrome. Broader study findings: The CD4+ T cell repertoires from Susac syndrome exhibited no clonal expansion.

This CDR3 has 13 amino acids. Germline V CDR1 and CDR2: GTSNPN, SVGIG (reference sequence). V gave up 5 bases and J gave up 15 bases; unmatched junction bases: 8. An input of about 0.5 to 1 ug of RNA was subjected to reverse transcription using random hexamers. Coverage of TCR beta CDR3 amplification by immunoSEQ multiplex PCR extended to 54 Vbeta and 13 Jbeta. TCRdb independently ran MiXCR on the immunoSEQ multiplex PCR reads; one entry per CDR3 protein. This table holds over 100,000 distinct CDR3 sequences, nearly 96% found once. The study sequenced TCR beta in blood CD8+ and CD4+ T cells. The sequenced sample was CD4+ T cells from PBMCs. The sequence was obtained from a human donor with Susac syndrome. The genes are TRBV30 and TRBJ2-4; 15 bases line up with TRBD2. The DNA for the CDR3 is TGTGCCTGGGGTTCGGGACTAGCGGGAGGACGGTACTTC. Translation gives CAWGSGLAGGRYF.